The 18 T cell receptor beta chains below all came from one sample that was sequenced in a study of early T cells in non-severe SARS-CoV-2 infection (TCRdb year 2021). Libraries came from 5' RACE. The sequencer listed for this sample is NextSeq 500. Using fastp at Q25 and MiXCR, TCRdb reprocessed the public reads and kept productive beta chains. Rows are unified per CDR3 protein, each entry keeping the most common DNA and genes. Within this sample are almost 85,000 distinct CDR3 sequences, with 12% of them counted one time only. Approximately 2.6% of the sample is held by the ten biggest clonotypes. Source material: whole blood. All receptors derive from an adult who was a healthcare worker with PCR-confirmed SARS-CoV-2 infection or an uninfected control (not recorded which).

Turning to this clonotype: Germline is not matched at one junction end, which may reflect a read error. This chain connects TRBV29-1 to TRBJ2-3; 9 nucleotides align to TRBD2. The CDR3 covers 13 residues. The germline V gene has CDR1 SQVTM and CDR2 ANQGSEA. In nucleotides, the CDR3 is TGCAGCGTTGAGGGCGGGGGGGCAGATACGCAGTACTTT. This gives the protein CSVEGGGADTQYF.

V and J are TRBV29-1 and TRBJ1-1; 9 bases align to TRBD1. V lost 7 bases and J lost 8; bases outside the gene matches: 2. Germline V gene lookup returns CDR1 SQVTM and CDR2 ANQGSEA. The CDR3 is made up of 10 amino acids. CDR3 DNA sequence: TGCAGCGGGGGACAGGGCGAAGCTTTCTTT. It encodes CSGGQGEAFF.

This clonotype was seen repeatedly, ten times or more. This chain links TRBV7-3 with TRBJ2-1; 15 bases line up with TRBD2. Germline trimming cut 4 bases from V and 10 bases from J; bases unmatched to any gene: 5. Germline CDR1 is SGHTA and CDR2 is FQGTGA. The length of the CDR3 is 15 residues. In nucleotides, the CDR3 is TGTGCCAGCAGCTCGGGACTAGCGGGAGGTGGGGAGCAGTTCTTC. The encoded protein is CASSSGLAGGGEQFF.

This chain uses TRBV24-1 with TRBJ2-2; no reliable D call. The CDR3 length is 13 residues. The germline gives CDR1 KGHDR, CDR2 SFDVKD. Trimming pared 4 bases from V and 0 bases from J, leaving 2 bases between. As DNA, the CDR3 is TGTGCCACCAGTGACCCGAACACCGGGGAGCTGTTTTTT. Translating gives CATSDPNTGELFF.

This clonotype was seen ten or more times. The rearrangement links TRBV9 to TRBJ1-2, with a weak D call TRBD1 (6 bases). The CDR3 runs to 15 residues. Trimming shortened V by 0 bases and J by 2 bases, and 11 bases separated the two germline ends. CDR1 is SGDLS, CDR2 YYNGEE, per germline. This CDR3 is CASSVEGGPNYGYTF. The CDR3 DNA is TGTGCCAGCAGCGTAGAGGGGGGGCCGAACTATGGCTACACCTTC.

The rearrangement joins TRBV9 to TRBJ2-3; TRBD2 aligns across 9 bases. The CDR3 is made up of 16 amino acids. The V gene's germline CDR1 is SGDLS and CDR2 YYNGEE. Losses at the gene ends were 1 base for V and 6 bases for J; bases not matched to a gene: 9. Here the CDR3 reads CASSVHAGGITDTQYF. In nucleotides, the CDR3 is TGTGCCAGCAGCGTACACGCGGGAGGGATAACGGATACGCAGTATTTT.

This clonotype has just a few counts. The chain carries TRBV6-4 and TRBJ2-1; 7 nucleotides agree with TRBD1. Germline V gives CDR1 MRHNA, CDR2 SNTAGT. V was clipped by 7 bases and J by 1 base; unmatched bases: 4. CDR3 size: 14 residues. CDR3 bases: TGTGCCAGCAAACGGGACAGTTCCTACAATGAGCAGTTCTTC. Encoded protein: CASKRDSSYNEQFF.

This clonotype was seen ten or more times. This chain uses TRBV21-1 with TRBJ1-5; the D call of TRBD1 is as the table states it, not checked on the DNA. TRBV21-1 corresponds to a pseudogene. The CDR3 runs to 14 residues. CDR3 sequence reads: CASGTDSSNQPQHF. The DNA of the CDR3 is TGTGCCAGCGGGACAGACTCATCCAATCAGCCCCAGCATTTT.

CDR3 in DNA: TGTGCCAGTAGTATCACCCCTCAACTAGGAGTCGGGACCCAGTACTTC. It yields the protein CASSITPQLGVGTQYF. The rearrangement joins TRBV19 to TRBJ2-5; perhaps TRBD2 as D (5 bases). This CDR3 spans 16 amino acids. Germline V gene lookup returns CDR1 LNHDA and CDR2 SQIVND (reference sequence). V lost 3 bases and J lost 7, with 21 bases in between. The variable domain in full, completed from reference TRBV19 and TRBJ2-5, reads DGGITQSPKYLFRKEGQNVTLSCEQNLNHDAMYWYRQDPGQGLRLIYYSQIVNDFQKGDIAEGYSVSREKKESFPLTVTSAQKNPTAFYLCASSITPQLGVGTQYFGPGTRLLVL.

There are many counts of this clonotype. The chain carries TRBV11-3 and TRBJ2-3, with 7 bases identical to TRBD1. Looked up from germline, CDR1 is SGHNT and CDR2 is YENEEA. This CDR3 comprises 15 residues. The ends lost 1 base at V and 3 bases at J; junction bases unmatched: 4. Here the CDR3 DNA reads TGTGCCAGCAGCTTAGCTGGGACAGCAACAGATACGCAGTATTTT. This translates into CASSLAGTATDTQYF.

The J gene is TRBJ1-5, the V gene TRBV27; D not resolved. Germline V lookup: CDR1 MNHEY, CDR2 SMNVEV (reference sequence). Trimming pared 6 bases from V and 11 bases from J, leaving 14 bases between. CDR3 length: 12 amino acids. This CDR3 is CASSWPGGAQHF. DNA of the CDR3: TGTGCCAGCAGCTGGCCGGGAGGAGCCCAGCATTTT.

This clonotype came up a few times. CDR3 in DNA: TGCAGCGTTGAAGGGATTAGCGGGAGTTCCTACAATGAGCAGTTCTTC. This encodes CSVEGISGSSYNEQFF. This chain connects TRBV29-1 to TRBJ2-1; TRBD2 matches at 9 bases. Germline V gives CDR1 SQVTM, CDR2 ANQGSEA. J lost 1 base, V lost 1 base, and 5 bases had no gene match. The CDR3 is 16 amino acids.

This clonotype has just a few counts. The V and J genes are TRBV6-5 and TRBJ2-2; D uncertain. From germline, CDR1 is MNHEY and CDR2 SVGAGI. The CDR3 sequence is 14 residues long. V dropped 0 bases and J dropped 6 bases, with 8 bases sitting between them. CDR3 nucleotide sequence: TGTGCCAGCAGTTACTCGCAGTCTGCCGGGGAGCTGTTTTTT. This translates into CASSYSQSAGELFF.

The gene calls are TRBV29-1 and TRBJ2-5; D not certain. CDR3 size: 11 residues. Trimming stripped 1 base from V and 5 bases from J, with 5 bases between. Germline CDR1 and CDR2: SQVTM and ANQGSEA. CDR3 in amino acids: CSVEAPETQYF. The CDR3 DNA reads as TGCAGCGTTGAAGCCCCGGAGACCCAGTACTTC.

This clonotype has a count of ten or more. DNA for the CDR3: TGTGCCAGCAGTTGGAGAGGGACGGATTCACCCCTCCACTTT. Protein product: CASSWRGTDSPLHF. The rearrangement links TRBV6-2 or TRBV6-3 to TRBJ1-6; weak D call: TRBD1 (5 bases). Germline CDR1 is MNHEY and CDR2 is SVGEGT. The CDR3 contains 14 residues. V lost 4 bases to trimming and J lost 8 bases, with 12 bases between them.

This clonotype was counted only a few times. In DNA form, the CDR3 reads TGTGCCAGCAGTGTACTAGCGGGGGGCGGGGAGCTGTTTTTT. Protein sequence: CASSVLAGGGELFF. The V and J genes are TRBV2 and TRBJ2-2; 12 bases map to TRBD2. The V and J ends lost 4 bases and 7 bases, in that order; junction bases with no gene match: 1. This CDR3 contains 14 residues. CDR1 is SNHLY, CDR2 FYNNEI, per germline.

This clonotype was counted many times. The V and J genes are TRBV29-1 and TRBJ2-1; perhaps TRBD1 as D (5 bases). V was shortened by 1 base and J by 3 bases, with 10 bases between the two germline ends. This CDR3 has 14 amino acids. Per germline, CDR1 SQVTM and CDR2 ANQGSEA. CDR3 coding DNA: TGCAGCGTTGAAGGGTCAGGGCGCTACAATGAGCAGTTCTTC. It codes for CSVEGSGRYNEQFF.

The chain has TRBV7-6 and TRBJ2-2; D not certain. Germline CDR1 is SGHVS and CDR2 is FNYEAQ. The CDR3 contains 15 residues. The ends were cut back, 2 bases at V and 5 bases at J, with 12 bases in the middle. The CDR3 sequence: CASSLLNSQTGELFF. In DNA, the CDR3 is TGTGCCAGCAGCTTATTGAATAGTCAGACCGGGGAGCTGTTTTTT.